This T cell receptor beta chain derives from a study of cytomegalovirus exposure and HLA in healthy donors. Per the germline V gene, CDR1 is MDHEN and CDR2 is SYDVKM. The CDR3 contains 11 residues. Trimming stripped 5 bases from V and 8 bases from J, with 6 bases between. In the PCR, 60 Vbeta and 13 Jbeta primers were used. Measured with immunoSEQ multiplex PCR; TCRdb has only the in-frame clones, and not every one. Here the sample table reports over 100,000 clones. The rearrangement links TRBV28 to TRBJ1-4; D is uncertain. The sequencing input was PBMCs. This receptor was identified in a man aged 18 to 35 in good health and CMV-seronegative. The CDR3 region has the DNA TGTGCCAGCAGTCCCCAAGAAAAACTGTTTTTT. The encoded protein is CASSPQEKLFF.